This T cell receptor beta chain was documented in a study of T cell repertoires in cytomegalovirus infection. This clonotype showed up just a few times. CDR1 and CDR2 from the germline V gene are SGDLS and YYNGEE. The CDR3 runs 15 residues. V gave up 0 bases and J gave up 5 bases; unmatched junction bases: 4. One entry per CDR3 protein results from TCRdb running MiXCR on the reads. The data contain around 530,000 distinct CDR3 sequences, approximately 15% of them singletons. The gene calls are TRBV9 and TRBJ1-4; TRBD1 aligns across 7 bases. The specimen sequenced was CD8+ T cells from PBMCs. The receptor's source is a human donor in good health (CMV status not recorded). Some clones in this sample may be carry-over from other donors' samples. The CDR3 reads CASSVEGQLNEKLFF. DNA of the CDR3: TGTGCCAGCAGCGTAGAGGGACAGCTGAATGAAAAACTGTTTTTT.